This passage covers 13 T cell receptor beta chains from one sample sequenced in a study of blood T cell repertoires in COVID-19. Profiling relied on immunoSEQ multiplex PCR, and the TCRdb table lists in-frame clones only, not all of them. Of 250,000 to 350,000 clones detected, 90% appear once; the ten largest clones hold approximately 4.3%. Specimen: PBMCs or T cells enriched from blood (not recorded which). The receptors here all came from a woman younger than 30 with acute COVID-19.

The chain recombines TRBV11-1 with TRBJ2-1; 10 bases fit TRBD2. Germline V gene data show CDR1 as SGHAT and CDR2 as FQDESV (reference sequence). V lost 5 bases, J lost 6 bases, and 7 bases stayed unmatched. CDR3 length equals 15 residues. CDR3 DNA: TGTGCCAGCAGCCTCAGGACTAGCGGCTTCAATGAGCAGTTCTTC. This codes for CASSLRTSGFNEQFF.

The J gene is TRBJ2-1, the V gene TRBV28, with a possible D match to TRBD1 (5 bases). V was trimmed by 5 bases and J by 12 bases, leaving 14 bases between them. Germline loops: CDR1 MDHEN, CDR2 SYDVKM. This CDR3 has 12 residues. The CDR3 here is CASSDSARWQFF. CDR3 DNA: TGTGCCAGCAGTGACAGCGCTCGGTGGCAGTTCTTC.

V usage is TRBV10-3 and J usage is TRBJ2-1; 10 bases fit TRBD2. Germline V gene data show CDR1 as ENHRY and CDR2 as SYGVKD. V dropped 4 bases and J dropped 6; count of bases not matched to a gene: 6. The CDR3 loop spans 15 amino acids. CDR3 DNA sequence: TGTGCCATCAGTGCTAGCGGGAGTAGTGTCAATGAGCAGTTCTTC. This encodes CAISASGSSVNEQFF.

V usage is TRBV28 and J usage is TRBJ1-2; D not resolved. CDR3 length equals 12 residues. The germline V and J ends were trimmed by 3 bases and 6 bases, with 8 bases remaining between them. The V gene's germline CDR1 is MDHEN and CDR2 SYDVKM. As DNA, the CDR3 is TGTGCCAGCAGTTTCTACCTCAATGGCTACACCTTC. It codes for CASSFYLNGYTF.

This clone was seen more than once but under ten times. The chain has TRBV5-4 and TRBJ2-7, with 7 bases fitting TRBD2. The ends lost 0 bases at V and 2 bases at J; junction bases unmatched: 5. Germline CDR1 and CDR2: SGHNT and YYREEE (reference sequence). The CDR3 runs 15 residues. This CDR3 reads CASSLGREQPYEQYF. In nucleotides, the CDR3 is TGTGCCAGCAGCTTGGGGCGGGAGCAGCCCTACGAGCAGTACTTC.

This chain uses TRBV10-1 with TRBJ2-3, with 10 bases lining up with TRBD1. Unmatched junction bases numbered 1, after V lost 3 bases and J lost 4 bases. Germline assignment: CDR1 WNHNN and CDR2 SYGVQD (reference sequence). This CDR3 has 14 residues. CDR3 sequence reads: CASSEGQGADTQYF. The DNA for the CDR3 is TGCGCCAGCAGTGAAGGACAGGGGGCAGATACGCAGTATTTT.

The chain uses TRBV12-5 and TRBJ2-5; TRBD2 agrees at 9 bases. The V segment lost 1 base and the J segment 3 bases; nucleotides outside the gene matches: 3. Germline V gives CDR1 LGHNT, CDR2 FRNRAP. CDR3 length: 15 residues. The CDR3 is CASGLEGLAEETQYF. CDR3 coding DNA: TGTGCTAGTGGTTTGGAGGGACTAGCTGAAGAGACCCAGTACTTC.

The rearrangement links TRBV9 to TRBJ1-5, with TRBD1 identical over 7 bases. V shed 3 bases, J shed 6 bases, and the junction held 12 bases outside the gene matches. This CDR3 is 16 amino acids long. CDR1 SGDLS and CDR2 YYNGEE come from the germline V gene. The CDR3 sequence is CASSAGTAPSGQPQHF. The CDR3, as DNA: TGTGCCAGCAGCGCCGGGACAGCCCCGTCTGGTCAGCCCCAGCATTTT.

This clone appeared once. The chain combines TRBV19 with TRBJ1-2; D might be TRBD1 (6 bases). Trimming left V 4 bases short and J 2 bases short, with 17 bases between. The CDR3 runs to 16 residues. The germline V gene encodes CDR1 LNHDA and CDR2 SQIVND (reference sequence). In DNA form, the CDR3 reads TGTGCCAGTAGTAAGGGGGGGACTCTAGGAAACTATGGCTACACCTTC. Encoded protein: CASSKGGTLGNYGYTF.

The chain has TRBV6-5 and TRBJ1-5; D perhaps matches TRBD1 (5 bases). Per germline, CDR1 MNHEY and CDR2 SVGAGI. The germline V and J ends were trimmed by 5 bases and 10 bases, with 21 bases remaining between them. The CDR3 totals 15 residues. The CDR3 nucleotides are TGTGCCAGCAGTCCCGATAGGGGTAACGATCGACCCCAGCATTTT. Its protein is CASSPDRGNDRPQHF.

V gene TRBV27 combines with J gene TRBJ2-7, with D uncertain. This CDR3 region has 15 residues. V was cut by 7 bases and J by 5 bases, with 21 bases left in between. The germline V gene encodes CDR1 MNHEY and CDR2 SMNVEV (reference sequence). The CDR3 DNA reads as TGTGCCAGCAAGACGAGAGCAACGTACAGCCACGAGCAGTACTTC. This codes for CASKTRATYSHEQYF.

In its sample, this clone was seen once. J is TRBJ2-3 and V is TRBV2; TRBD2 matches at 7 bases. The CDR3 has 14 residues. CDR1 is SNHLY, CDR2 FYNNEI, per germline. The V gene end was trimmed by 2 bases and the J gene end by 5 bases; junction bases not matched to a gene: 4. The DNA for the CDR3 is TGTGCCAGCAGTGAACAGGCTAGCGGAGATACGCAGTATTTT. Protein sequence: CASSEQASGDTQYF.

The CDR3 region is CASSPRDRLLNTEAFF. DNA for the CDR3: TGTGCCAGCTCACCCAGGGACAGACTCTTGAACACTGAAGCTTTCTTT. The rearrangement links TRBV18 to TRBJ1-1; the match to TRBD1 covers 7 bases. Germline-derived CDR1 and CDR2 are KGHSH and LQKENI. V lost 3 bases to trimming and J lost 0 bases; unmatched junction nucleotides: 7. This CDR3 is built from 16 residues.